This TCR beta chain was captured in a study of OX40 agonist ivuxolimab in advanced cancers. For the study at large: There were three patients with partial responses, one having hepatocellular carcinoma and two cutaneous melanoma. The study's findings and limits: CD8+ T cells showed, on average, more clonal expansion than CD4+ cells.

Note on this clone: Its antigen is as yet unknown.

Germline V gene data show CDR1 as PRHDT and CDR2 as FYEKMQ (reference sequence). Trimming stripped 6 bases from V and 6 bases from J, with 17 bases between. This CDR3 spans 14 amino acids. Generated by immunoSEQ multiplex PCR, the TCRdb table keeps only in-frame clones and is missing some. The profile shows 25,000 to 30,000 clones, roughly 86% of them singletons. The receptor comes from an adult with an advanced solid tumor such as melanoma, head and neck, liver or kidney cancer. The source material was CD4+ or CD8+ T cells sorted from blood, sampled in a trial of the OX40 agonist ivuxolimab. J is TRBJ1-1 and V is TRBV13; tentatively, D is TRBD1 (5 bases). The CDR3 region is CASRTAGLGAEAFF. The CDR3 bases are TGTGCCAGCAGGACGGCAGGGCTAGGGGCTGAAGCTTTCTTT. The entire variable domain, with the rest obtained from reference TRBV13 and TRBJ1-1, is as follows: AAGVIQSPRHLIKEKRETATLKCYPIPRHDTVYWYQQGPGQDPQFLISFYEKMQSDKGSIPDRFSAQQFSDYHSELNMSSLELGDSALYFCASRTAGLGAEAFFGQGTRLTVV.